What follows is one TCR beta chain and its context. It was CD45RO-negative cells, positively selected for CCR7, that made up naive CD8 cells, with terminally differentiated effector memory CD45RA+ cells excluded. This sample is drawn from a study of shared clonotypes between healthy human individuals. TCRdb's table, derived via immunoSEQ multiplex PCR, lists solely in-frame clones and lacks some. The sample gives a few hundred thousand clones, less than 97% of which show up once; 0.11% is in the top ten. V lost 4 bases, J lost 3 bases, and 6 bases stayed unmatched. The germline CDR1 and CDR2 sequences are SEHNR and FQNEAQ (reference sequence). The CDR3 is 15 residues long.

This clonotype was obtained from a woman aged 30 to 39 in good health. The genes are TRBV7-9 and TRBJ1-5; TRBD1 agrees at 7 bases. Input material: naive CD8+ T cells sorted from blood. The CDR3 bases are TGTGCCAGCAGCTACGACAGGGTGGCCAATCAGCCCCAGCATTTT. It is translated as CASSYDRVANQPQHF.